A single sample is the source of the 7 T cell receptor beta chains below, sequenced in a study of T cell responses to AZD1222 COVID-19 vaccine. Libraries were prepared by immunoSEQ multiplex PCR; TCRdb keeps only in-frame clonotypes and omits some of them. Here the sample spans 200,000 to 300,000 clones, 85% to 95% being singletons. This sample comprised peripheral blood, obtained on day 0 of AZD1222 vaccination. These receptors came from an adult in good health.

V is TRBV4-2 and J is TRBJ1-1, with D possibly matching TRBD1 (5 bases). The CDR3 runs 16 residues. CDR1 LGHNA and CDR2 YNFKEQ come from the germline V gene. Trimming shortened V by 0 bases and J by 0 bases, and 11 bases separated the two germline ends. CDR3 in amino acids: CASSQDRRGMNTEAFF. CDR3 bases: TGTGCCAGCAGCCAAGATAGGAGGGGAATGAACACTGAAGCTTTCTTT.

The V gene is TRBV5-1, the J gene TRBJ2-1, with D tentatively TRBD1 or TRBD2 (6 bases each). The V and J ends lost 1 base and 0 bases respectively, with 8 bases between them. Germline CDR1 reads SGHRS; CDR2 reads YFSETQ. CDR3 size: 15 residues. The CDR3 DNA reads TGCGCCAGCAGCTTGTCGGGGGCCTCCTACAATGAGCAGTTCTTC. Translating it yields CASSLSGASYNEQFF.

The chain uses TRBV18 and TRBJ2-7; 13 nucleotides align to TRBD2. Germline V CDR1 and CDR2: KGHSH, LQKENI. The CDR3 spans 15 residues. V was pared by 3 bases and J by 7 bases, with 6 bases of the junction left unmatched. The CDR3 bases are TGTGCCAGCTCACCTACTAGCGGGGGGGCCGTTGAGCAGTACTTC. It codes for CASSPTSGGAVEQYF.

This chain links TRBV18 with TRBJ2-5, with a tentative D call TRBD1 (6 bases). Trimming took 3 bases from V and 4 from J, leaving 18 bases between them. Germline V gene data show CDR1 as KGHSH and CDR2 as LQKENI. The CDR3 loop spans 16 amino acids. As DNA, the CDR3 is TGTGCCAGCTCACCTCGAACACAGGGTTCCGTAGAGACCCAGTACTTC. Translated: CASSPRTQGSVETQYF. The complete variable domain, with remaining parts taken from reference TRBV18 and TRBJ2-5, reads NAGVMQNPRHLVRRRGQEARLRCSPMKGHSHVYWYRQLPEEGLKFMVYLQKENIIDESGMPKERFSAEFPKEGPSILRIQQVVRGDSAAYFCASSPRTQGSVETQYFGPGTRLLVL.

This chain joins TRBV7-2 and TRBJ2-1; D gene unclear. Trimming took 3 bases from V and 5 from J, leaving 8 bases between them. Germline V lookup: CDR1 SGHTA, CDR2 FQGNSA. CDR3 length: 13 residues. The chain's CDR3 is CASSLNVDNEQFF. CDR3 sequence (DNA): TGTGCCAGCAGCTTGAACGTCGACAATGAGCAGTTCTTC.

CDR3 DNA: TGTGCCAGCAGTGAAAATGGCAGGGACACCGGGGAGCTGTTTTTT. It translates to CASSENGRDTGELFF. The chain recombines TRBV2 with TRBJ2-2; possibly TRBD1 for D (5 bases). CDR1 SNHLY and CDR2 FYNNEI come from the germline V gene. Trimming took 2 bases from V and 3 from J, leaving 10 bases between them. The CDR3 runs 15 residues.

The chain couples TRBV28 to TRBJ1-1, with 9 bases that match TRBD1. The ends lost 10 bases at V and 7 bases at J; junction bases unmatched: 4. Germline CDR1 MDHEN, CDR2 SYDVKM. CDR3 length: 11 residues. The CDR3 DNA reads TGTGCCACCGGACAGGGGTATGAAGCTTTCTTT. Translating gives CATGQGYEAFF.